This is a list of T cell receptor beta chains from one sample in a study of CD8+ T cells in alopecia areata. Generated by immunoSEQ multiplex PCR, the TCRdb table keeps only in-frame clones and is missing some. The table has around 200,000 clones, roughly 60% seen once. The source was CD4+ T cells sorted from blood, collected at week 0. These TCRs come from a human donor with alopecia areata. CDR3s include the opening cysteine and the closing phenylalanine or tryptophan. The order of the fields is clone size, V gene, J gene, CDR3 protein. The size entry is marked missing in some rows and otherwise reads once, few, many or a size class.

-,TRBV5-6,TRBJ1-1,CASSLLGPGGTEAFF
-,TRBV5-6,TRBJ2-7,CASSLRQHYEQYF
few,TRBV29-1,TRBJ2-1,CSVPDRVSYNEQFF
-,TRBV29-1,TRBJ2-1,CSVAGLRLAGLLYNEQFF
-,TRBV29-1,TRBJ1-1,CSVEDRGGTEAFF
few,TRBV30,TRBJ1-5,CAWSVGTGESQPQHF
-,TRBV19,TRBJ2-1,CASSTTSGDEQFF
-,TRBV6-5,TRBJ2-2,CANTGELFF
-,TRBV28,TRBJ2-7,CASSFQGPYEQYF
-,TRBV25-1,TRBJ1-2,CASSESGLGGYTF
-,TRBV29-1,TRBJ1-2,CSVEDLGLTVYGYTF
-,TRBV29-1,TRBJ1-6,CSVSQGRDSPLHF
-,TRBV29-1,TRBJ1-1,CSDVDNTEAFF
-,TRBV10-3,TRBJ2-1,CAISDLSSGRSSSYNEQFF
few,TRBV7-2,TRBJ2-1,CASSLDKGSYNEQFF
-,TRBV13,TRBJ2-3,CASSPARTSGVEDTQYF
-,TRBV30,TRBJ1-1,CAWSTGLTGEAYSEAFF
-,TRBV7-2,TRBJ2-3,CASSGAGADTQYF
-,TRBV30,TRBJ1-2,CAWSVRRARTINYGYTF
-,TRBV28,TRBJ2-5,CASSADRIRETQYF
few,TRBV6-1,TRBJ2-7,CASRATSGGGYEQYF
-,TRBV29-1,TRBJ2-3,CSVEDRGTLTDTQYF
-,TRBV25-1,TRBJ2-5,CASSLLVGETQYF
-,TRBV10-3,TRBJ2-2,CATQGHYTGELFF
-,TRBV29-1,TRBJ1-4,CSVGPRLGEKLFF
once,TRBV2,TRBJ1-2,CASSEDVHRRGYTF
once,TRBV27,TRBJ1-2,CASSFSQGSYGYTF
-,TRBV6-5,TRBJ1-4,CASSYNIGKKLFF
few,TRBV2,TRBJ1-1,CASSGIMGLAFF
once,TRBV25-1,TRBJ1-6,CASRGQGYNSPLHF
-,TRBV29-1,TRBJ1-2,CSVESGYTF
-,TRBV29-1,TRBJ2-7,CSATDRARGTYEQYF
-,TRBV19,TRBJ2-1,CATNPGQLYNEQFF
-,TRBV29-1,TRBJ2-3,CSVEELGDTQYF
-,TRBV6-6,TRBJ2-3,CASREVDTQYF
-,TRBV5-1,TRBJ2-1,CASSLDRVKNNEQFF
few,TRBV4-3,TRBJ1-1,CASSKWAREDEAFF
-,TRBV10-3,TRBJ1-6,CATRTGDASPLHF
-,TRBV7-2,TRBJ2-3,CASSLGGVSTDTQYF
-,TRBV29-1,TRBJ1-1,CSTRDSPINTEAFF
once,TRBV4-1,TRBJ2-3,CASSQDRGPDTQYF
-,TRBV4-1,TRBJ2-1,CASSQDPFYNEQFF
-,TRBV6-5,TRBJ2-2,CASTWAGRNAGELFF
-,TRBV27,TRBJ1-6,CASSERTGRNSPLHF
-,TRBV18,TRBJ1-6,CASSPLQFQGVSRNSPLHF
-,TRBV7-9,TRBJ1-5,CASSLPNQPQHF
once,TRBV29-1,TRBJ1-1,CSAEGQENTEAFF
-,TRBV30,TRBJ1-1,CAWDRQGETAFF
-,TRBV27,TRBJ1-1,CASSLTVGGEAFF
-,TRBV20-1,-,CSAGQTYEQYF
-,TRBV11-2,TRBJ1-1,CASSYRPGNTEAFF
-,TRBV28,TRBJ2-3,CASRFGAGGTDTQYF
once,TRBV7-2,TRBJ1-4,CASRGEPTNEKLFF
-,TRBV7-3,TRBJ1-2,CASSLDPAGQGGYTF
-,TRBV4-3,TRBJ1-6,CASSQVLSNSPLHF
-,TRBV9,TRBJ1-1,CASSVGDGSGTFF
once,TRBV7-9,TRBJ1-2,CASSSRDRRPPDGYTF
-,TRBV11-2,TRBJ2-5,CASISGTAKETQYF